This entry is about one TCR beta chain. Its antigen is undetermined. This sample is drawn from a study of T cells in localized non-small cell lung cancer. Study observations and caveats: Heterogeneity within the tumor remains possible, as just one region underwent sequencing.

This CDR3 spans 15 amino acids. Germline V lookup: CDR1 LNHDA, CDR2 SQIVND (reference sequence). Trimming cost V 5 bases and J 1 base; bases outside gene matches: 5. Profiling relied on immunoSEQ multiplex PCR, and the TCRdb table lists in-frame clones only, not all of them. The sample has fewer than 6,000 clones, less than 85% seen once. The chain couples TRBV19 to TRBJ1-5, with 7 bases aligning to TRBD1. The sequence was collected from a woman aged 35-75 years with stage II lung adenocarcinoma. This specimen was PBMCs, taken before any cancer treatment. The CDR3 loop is CASSGRQGSNQPQHF. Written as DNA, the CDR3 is TGTGCCAGTAGTGGGCGACAGGGCAGCAATCAGCCCCAGCATTTT.